The rows below give T cell receptor beta chains drawn from one sample of a study of T-cell reconstitution after alpha-beta-depleted transplantation in children. In TCRdb, the PCR reads were re-called with MiXCR into one record per CDR3 protein. Among approximately 800,000 distinct CDR3 sequences listed, 16% were seen once. Sequences were derived from PBMCs, mostly from graft donor cells, sampled 360 days after TCRalphabeta/CD19-depleted stem cell transplant. Source of these receptors: a male patient younger than 18 who had a stem cell transplant for acute lymphoblastic leukemia, so the T cells may come from the graft donor. Both conserved end residues are trimmed from each CDR3. The order of the fields is V gene, J gene, clone size, CDR3 protein. The size field is filled for only some rows; it gives once, few, many or a size class.

V: TRBV7-9; J: TRBJ1-2; size: few; CDR3: ASSLGEGVYGYT
V: TRBV13; J: TRBJ2-1; size: few; CDR3: ASSAQALVPLNEQF
V: TRBV15; J: TRBJ2-7; size: few; CDR3: ATSGGTYSSYEQY
V: TRBV12-3/TRBV12-4; J: TRBJ1-2; size: .; CDR3: ASSHGIPQYGYT
V: TRBV7-2; J: TRBJ2-7; size: .; CDR3: ASSLWGRDAAYEQY
V: TRBV12-3/TRBV12-4; J: TRBJ2-2; size: few; CDR3: ASSRYSTGELF
V: TRBV7-3; J: TRBJ2-2; size: many; CDR3: ASSLGVTNTGELF
V: TRBV12-3/TRBV12-4; J: TRBJ2-3; size: many; CDR3: ASSSGRGGSTDTQY
V: TRBV5-1; J: TRBJ2-1; size: .; CDR3: ASSLGLAGAAGHEQF
V: TRBV6-5; J: TRBJ2-3; size: .; CDR3: ASSYSRLFTDTQY
V: TRBV7-9; J: TRBJ2-5; size: few; CDR3: ASSPEDETQY
V: TRBV11-2; J: TRBJ2-5; size: few; CDR3: ASSYRGPETQY
V: TRBV24-1; J: TRBJ2-1; size: few; CDR3: ATGRGAVSYNEQF
V: TRBV9; J: TRBJ2-1; size: .; CDR3: ASSVFMGGQF
V: TRBV4-1; J: TRBJ2-7; size: .; CDR3: ASSQEGTVLYEQY
V: TRBV12-3/TRBV12-4; J: TRBJ1-2; size: .; CDR3: ASSLAPSSFYGYT
V: TRBV27; J: TRBJ2-4; size: .; CDR3: ASSPRGGKNIQY
V: TRBV7-7; J: TRBJ1-4; size: few; CDR3: ASSSSAVANEKLF
V: TRBV7-9; J: TRBJ2-2; size: .; CDR3: ASSLGTGTGNTGELF
V: TRBV27; J: TRBJ2-7; size: .; CDR3: ASSLKRGGEQY
V: TRBV20-1; J: TRBJ2-5; size: .; CDR3: SARDPDNPGLAGVGETQY
V: TRBV6-5; J: TRBJ2-5; size: few; CDR3: ASSYSGRKTQY
V: TRBV4-2; J: TRBJ2-1; size: few; CDR3: ASSQDRATGYDEQF
V: TRBV5-1; J: TRBJ2-3; size: many; CDR3: ASSLSREADTQY
V: TRBV20-1; J: TRBJ2-1; size: many; CDR3: SASRGLMRTLYNEQF